This TCR beta chain was identified in a study of T cell responses to AZD1222 COVID-19 vaccine. Whole-study results and caveats: Compared with day 0, the breadth and depth of the Spike-specific TCR repertoire rose significantly after two doses of AZD1222.

Clones were read by immunoSEQ multiplex PCR, and TCRdb kept only the in-frame ones, dropping some. The table has around 100,000 clones, approximately 88% seen once. The CDR3 sequence is 13 residues long. With 3 bases removed from V and 5 bases from J, the gap between germline ends came to 10 bases. A remark on this clone: Its antigen is still unknown.

Source: peripheral blood, taken on day 0 of AZD1222 vaccination. The clonotype originates from an adult in good health. The genes are TRBV12-3 or TRBV12-4 and TRBJ2-5, with D unresolved. The CDR3 DNA is TGTGCCAGCAGTTTCACAAGTCAGGAGACCCAGTACTTC. Protein product: CASSFTSQETQYF.